This TCR beta chain was observed in a study of CD8 T cells in ankylosing spondylitis. Study-wide points: Significantly higher representation of disease-linked clones was reported for matched ankylosing spondylitis synovial fluid. A TCR beta motif made of about 8 highly homologous variants seemed typical of ankylosing spondylitis blood.

V was trimmed by 5 bases and J by 7 bases, leaving 21 bases between them. In germline, CDR1 is SQVTM, CDR2 ANQGSEA. The CDR3 runs 14 residues. Points on this clonotype: Its antigen is not known.

A quantitative 5'-RACE method, one with molecular barcodes, was used to make TCR beta libraries. TCRdb ran MiXCR on the 5' RACE reads and lists one entry per CDR3 protein. The sample shows 25,000 to 35,000 distinct CDR3 sequences, 5.5% to 8% of them seen only once. The sample was blood, either unsorted or a sorted T cell fraction (not recorded which). This receptor was identified in a male donor with ankylosing spondylitis or in good health (not recorded which). J is TRBJ2-7 and V is TRBV29-1, with a tentative D call TRBD1 (6 bases). This CDR3 is CSVFVRDTPWEQYF. CDR3 nucleotides: TGCAGCGTTTTCGTCCGGGACACTCCTTGGGAGCAGTACTTC.